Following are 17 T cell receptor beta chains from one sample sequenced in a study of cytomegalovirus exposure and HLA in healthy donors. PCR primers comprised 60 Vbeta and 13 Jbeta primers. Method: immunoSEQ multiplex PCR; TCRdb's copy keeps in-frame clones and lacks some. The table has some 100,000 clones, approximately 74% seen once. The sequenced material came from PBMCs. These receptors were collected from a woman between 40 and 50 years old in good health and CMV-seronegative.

The CDR3 DNA reads TGTGCCAGCAGCTTAGCGGGGACCTACAATGAGCAGTTCTTC. This gives the protein CASSLAGTYNEQFF. V is TRBV7-3 and J is TRBJ2-1, with D possibly TRBD2 on 6 matching bases. Looked up from germline, CDR1 is SGHTA and CDR2 is FQGTGA. The CDR3 runs 14 residues. Between the trimmed V and J ends, which lost 2 bases and 2 bases, there was a span of 7 bases.

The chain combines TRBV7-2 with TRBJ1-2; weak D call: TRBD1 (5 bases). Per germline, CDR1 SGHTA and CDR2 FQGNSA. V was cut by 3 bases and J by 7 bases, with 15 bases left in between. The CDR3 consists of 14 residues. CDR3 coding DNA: TGTGCCAGCAGCTTTCGTAGGGGCGCCGGTGGCTACACCTTC. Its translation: CASSFRRGAGGYTF.

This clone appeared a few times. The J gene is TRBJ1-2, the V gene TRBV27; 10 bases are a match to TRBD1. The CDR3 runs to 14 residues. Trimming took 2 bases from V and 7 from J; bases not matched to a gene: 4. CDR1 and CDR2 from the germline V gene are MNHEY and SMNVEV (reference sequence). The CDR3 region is CASSLRQGAGGYTF. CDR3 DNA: TGTGCCAGCAGTTTACGACAGGGGGCTGGTGGCTACACCTTC.

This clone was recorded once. In DNA, the CDR3 is TGTGCCAGCAGCTTACGGCGGGTCGGCGAAGAGACCCAGTACTTC. It specifies CASSLRRVGEETQYF. The chain combines TRBV13 with TRBJ2-5; perhaps TRBD2 as D (5 bases). Germline CDR1 reads PRHDT; CDR2 reads FYEKMQ (reference sequence). V was cut by 2 bases and J by 3 bases, with 13 bases left in between. The CDR3 contains 15 residues.

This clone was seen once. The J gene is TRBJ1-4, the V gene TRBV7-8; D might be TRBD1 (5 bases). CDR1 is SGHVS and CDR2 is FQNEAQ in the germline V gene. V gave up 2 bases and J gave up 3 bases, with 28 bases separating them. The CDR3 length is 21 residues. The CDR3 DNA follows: TGTGCCAGCAGCTTACTCTCGGGGGTTTCCGAAGAGAGGTGGGCTAATGAAAAACTGTTTTTT. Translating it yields CASSLLSGVSEERWANEKLFF.

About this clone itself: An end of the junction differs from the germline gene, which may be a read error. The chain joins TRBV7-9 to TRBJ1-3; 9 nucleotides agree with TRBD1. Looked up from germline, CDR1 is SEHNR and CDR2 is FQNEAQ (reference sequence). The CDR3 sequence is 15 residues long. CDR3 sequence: CSSSSVGTGTGTIYF. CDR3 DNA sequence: TGTTCCAGCAGCTCCGTAGGGACAGGGACCGGGACCATATATTTT.

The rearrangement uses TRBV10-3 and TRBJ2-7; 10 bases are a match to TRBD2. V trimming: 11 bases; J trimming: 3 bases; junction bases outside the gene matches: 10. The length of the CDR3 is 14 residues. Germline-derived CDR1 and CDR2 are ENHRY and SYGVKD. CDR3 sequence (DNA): TGTGCCGCCAATAGCGGGGGGCCCTTCTACGAGCAGTACTTC. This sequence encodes CAANSGGPFYEQYF.

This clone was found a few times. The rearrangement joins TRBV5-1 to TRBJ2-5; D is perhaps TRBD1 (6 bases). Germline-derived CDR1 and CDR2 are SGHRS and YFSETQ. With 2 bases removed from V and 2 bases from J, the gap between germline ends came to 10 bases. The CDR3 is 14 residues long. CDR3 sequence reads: CASSFGQLQETQYF. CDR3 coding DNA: TGCGCCAGCAGCTTTGGACAGCTTCAAGAGACCCAGTACTTC.

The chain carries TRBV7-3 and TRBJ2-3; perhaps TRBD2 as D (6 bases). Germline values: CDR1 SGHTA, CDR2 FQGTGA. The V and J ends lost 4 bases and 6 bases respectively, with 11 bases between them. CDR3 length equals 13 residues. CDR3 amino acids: CASSSGGADTQYF. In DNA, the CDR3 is TGTGCCAGCAGCTCGGGCGGGGCCGATACGCAGTATTTT.

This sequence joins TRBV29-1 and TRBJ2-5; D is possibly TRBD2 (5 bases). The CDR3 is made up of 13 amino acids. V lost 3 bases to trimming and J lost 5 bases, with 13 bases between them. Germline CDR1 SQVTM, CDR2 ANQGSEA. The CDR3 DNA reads TGCAGCGTTGAGAAAATAGCGCGGGAGACCCAGTACTTC. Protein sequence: CSVEKIARETQYF.

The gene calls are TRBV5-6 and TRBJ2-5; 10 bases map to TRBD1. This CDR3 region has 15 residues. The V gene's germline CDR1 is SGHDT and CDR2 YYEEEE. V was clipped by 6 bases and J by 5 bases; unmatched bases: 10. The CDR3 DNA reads TGTGCCAGCACCAACGACAGGGGGCGCGGGGAGACCCAGTACTTC. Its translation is CASTNDRGRGETQYF.

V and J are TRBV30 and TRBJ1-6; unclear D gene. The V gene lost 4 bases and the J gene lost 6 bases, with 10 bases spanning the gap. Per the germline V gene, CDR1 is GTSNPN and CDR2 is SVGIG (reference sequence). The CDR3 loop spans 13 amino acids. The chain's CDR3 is CAWIGTGNSPLHF. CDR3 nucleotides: TGTGCCTGGATCGGCACGGGTAATTCACCCCTCCACTTT.

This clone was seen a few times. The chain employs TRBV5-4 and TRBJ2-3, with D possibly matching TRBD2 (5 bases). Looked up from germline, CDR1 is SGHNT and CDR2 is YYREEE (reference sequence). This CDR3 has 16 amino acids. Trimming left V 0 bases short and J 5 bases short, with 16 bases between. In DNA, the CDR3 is TGTGCCAGCAGCTTGGACGGTCGGGATGGGAAAGATACGCAGTATTTT. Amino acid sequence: CASSLDGRDGKDTQYF.

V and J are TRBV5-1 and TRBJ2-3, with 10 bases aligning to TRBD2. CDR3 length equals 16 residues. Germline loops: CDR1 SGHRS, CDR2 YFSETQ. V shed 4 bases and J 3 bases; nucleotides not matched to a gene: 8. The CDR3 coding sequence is TGCGCCAGCAGCCTGGAAGCGGGAGGGCCAACAGATACGCAGTATTTT. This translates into CASSLEAGGPTDTQYF.

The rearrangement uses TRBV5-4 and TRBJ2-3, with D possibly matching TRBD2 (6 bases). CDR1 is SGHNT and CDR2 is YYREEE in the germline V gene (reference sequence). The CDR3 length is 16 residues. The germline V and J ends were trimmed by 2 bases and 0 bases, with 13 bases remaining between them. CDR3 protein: CASSLFRGSSTDTQYF. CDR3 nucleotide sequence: TGTGCCAGCAGCTTATTTCGGGGGTCTAGCACAGATACGCAGTATTTT.

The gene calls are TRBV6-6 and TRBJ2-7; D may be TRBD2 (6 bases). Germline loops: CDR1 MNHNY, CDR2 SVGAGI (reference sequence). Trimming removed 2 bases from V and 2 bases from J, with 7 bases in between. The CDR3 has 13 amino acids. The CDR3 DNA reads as TGTGCCAGCAGTTACGCGGGAACCTACGAGCAGTACTTC. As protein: CASSYAGTYEQYF.

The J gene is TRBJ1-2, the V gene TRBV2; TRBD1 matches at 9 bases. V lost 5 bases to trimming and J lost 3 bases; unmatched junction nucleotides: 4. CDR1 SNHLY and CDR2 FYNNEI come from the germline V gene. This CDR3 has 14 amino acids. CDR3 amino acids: CASSRDRVDYGYTF. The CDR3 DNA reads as TGTGCCAGCAGTCGGGACAGGGTTGACTATGGCTACACCTTC.